Below, 10 T cell receptor beta chains from the same sample are listed, as sequenced in a study of cytomegalovirus exposure and HLA in healthy donors (dated by TCRdb to about 2017). Receptor amplification or capture employed the immunoSEQ multiplex PCR assay. For the multiplex PCR, a mixture combining 60 forward primers for TCR Vbeta segments and 13 reverse primers for TCR Jbeta segments was used. As stored in TCRdb, this immuneACCESS dataset retains in-frame rearrangements with V and J assigned. A fraction of the clones does not appear; measured against another copy, unresolved V genes explain less than half of the discrepancy, and the remainder lacks a known reason. The sample records about 140,000 clones, around 79% of which are singletons. The ten largest clones add up to more than 0.85% of the sample. The sequenced sample consisted of PBMCs. Receptors were obtained from a man aged 18 to 30 in good health and CMV-seronegative.

The chain is built from TRBV5-6 and TRBJ2-7; 7 bases line up with TRBD2. Germline values: CDR1 SGHDT, CDR2 YYEEEE. With V trimmed by 0 bases and J by 5 bases, 5 bases remained unmatched. The CDR3 has 14 residues. The CDR3 bases are TGTGCCAGCAGCTTGGTTGGGGGGGGAGACGAGCAGTACTTC. Amino acid sequence: CASSLVGGGDEQYF.

The chain joins TRBV2 to TRBJ1-2, with a weak D call TRBD1 (6 bases). CDR1 and CDR2 from the germline V gene are SNHLY and FYNNEI. The CDR3 is made up of 15 amino acids. Trimming cost V 6 bases and J 6 bases, with 20 bases left between them. CDR3 residues: CASRTATGNFDGYTF. The CDR3 nucleotides are TGTGCCAGCAGGACTGCCACAGGGAACTTTGATGGCTACACCTTC.

This rearrangement joins TRBV2 to TRBJ1-1; tentative D call: TRBD1 (5 bases). V lost 7 bases and J 2 bases, leaving 17 bases between the germline ends. This CDR3 is built from 15 residues. Germline assignment: CDR1 SNHLY and CDR2 FYNNEI. CDR3 nucleotide sequence: TGTGCCAGCACCTTGGGGGAGGACCGTAACACTGAAGCTTTCTTT. It encodes CASTLGEDRNTEAFF. Full variable domain (outside the CDR3, taken from reference TRBV2 and TRBJ1-1): EPEVTQTPSHQVTQMGQEVILRCVPISNHLYFYWYRQILGQKVEFLVSFYNNEISEKSEIFDDQFSVERPDGSNFTLKIRSTKLEDSAMYFCASTLGEDRNTEAFFGQGTRLTVV.

As for this clone: Mismatch with germline at one junction end may stem from a read error. V gene TRBV7-2 combines with J gene TRBJ2-1, with D maybe TRBD1 (8 bases). The CDR3 totals 17 residues. CDR1 SGHTA and CDR2 FQGNSA come from the germline V gene. CDR3 sequence (DNA): TGTGCCAGCAGATTAGGGAGGGGGCAGGGGGCAGTCAATGAGCAGTTCTTC. This sequence encodes CASRLGRGQGAVNEQFF.

This chain connects TRBV28 to TRBJ2-7; D perhaps matches TRBD1 (5 bases). The CDR3 contains 14 residues. The germline V gene encodes CDR1 MDHEN and CDR2 SYDVKM. Trimming cost V 4 bases and J 2 bases, with 12 bases left between them. The CDR3 loop is CASSSVSGPYEQYF. Written as DNA, the CDR3 is TGTGCCAGCAGTTCAGTATCAGGGCCCTACGAGCAGTACTTC.

The V call is TRBV7-3, the J call TRBJ2-1, with D unresolved. This CDR3 comprises 13 residues. V was clipped by 4 bases and J by 5 bases, with 9 bases between them. Germline loops: CDR1 SGHTA, CDR2 FQGTGA. The CDR3 bases are TGTGCCAGCAGCTCGCGACACAACAATGAGCAGTTCTTC. Amino acids: CASSSRHNNEQFF. Full variable domain (remainder filled in from reference TRBV7-3 and TRBJ2-1): GAGVSQTPSNKVTEKGKYVELRCDPISGHTALYWYRQSLGQGPEFLIYFQGTGAADDSGLPNDRFFAVRPEGSVSTLKIQRTERGDSAVYLCASSSRHNNEQFFGPGTRLTVL.

This chain joins TRBV19 and TRBJ1-2; TRBD1 matches at 10 bases. Germline V gene lookup returns CDR1 LNHDA and CDR2 SQIVND (reference sequence). The CDR3 has 14 amino acids. Trimming cost V 3 bases and J 4 bases; bases outside gene matches: 2. CDR3 amino acids: CASSMRTGGYGYTF. CDR3 coding DNA: TGTGCCAGTAGTATGAGGACAGGGGGCTATGGCTACACCTTC.

The chain uses TRBV5-5 and TRBJ1-2; D not resolved. This CDR3 has 15 residues. V was clipped by 4 bases and J by 8 bases, with 21 bases between them. Looked up from germline, CDR1 is SGHKS and CDR2 is YYEKEE (reference sequence). CDR3 nucleotides: TGTGCCAGCAGCGGTCGCGCTGGGGAGGTGGAAGGCTACACCTTC. This encodes CASSGRAGEVEGYTF.

The rearrangement links TRBV27 to TRBJ1-2, with TRBD1 as a possible D gene (5 bases). The CDR3 spans 13 residues. V was trimmed by 0 bases and J by 3 bases, leaving 5 bases between them. The germline V gene encodes CDR1 MNHEY and CDR2 SMNVEV (reference sequence). CDR3 coding DNA: TGTGCCAGCAGTTTATCGGGGCACTATGGCTACACCTTC. This codes for CASSLSGHYGYTF.

The rearrangement joins TRBV5-5 to TRBJ1-1; D gene ambiguous. The CDR3 consists of 13 residues. Looked up from germline, CDR1 is SGHKS and CDR2 is YYEKEE (reference sequence). Trimming took 2 bases from V and 8 from J, leaving 13 bases between them. The CDR3 bases are TGTGCCAGCAGCTTTTCACAGTTCCCCGAAGCTTTCTTT. Encoded protein: CASSFSQFPEAFF.